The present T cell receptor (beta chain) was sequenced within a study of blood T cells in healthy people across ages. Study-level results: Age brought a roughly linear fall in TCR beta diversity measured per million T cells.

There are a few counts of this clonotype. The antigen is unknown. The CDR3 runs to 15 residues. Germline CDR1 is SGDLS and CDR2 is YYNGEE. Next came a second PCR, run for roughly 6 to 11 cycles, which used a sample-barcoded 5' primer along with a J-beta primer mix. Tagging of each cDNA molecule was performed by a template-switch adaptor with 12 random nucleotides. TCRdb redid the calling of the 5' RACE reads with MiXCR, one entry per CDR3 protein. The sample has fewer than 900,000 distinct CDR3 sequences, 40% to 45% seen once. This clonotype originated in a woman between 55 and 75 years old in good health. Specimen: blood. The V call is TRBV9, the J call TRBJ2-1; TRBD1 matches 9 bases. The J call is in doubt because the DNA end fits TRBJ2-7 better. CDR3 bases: TGTGCCAGTGGGCCCGGGACAGGGATTTACAATGAGCAGTACTTC. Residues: CASGPGTGIYNEQYF.